The rows below give T cell receptor beta chains drawn from one sample of a study of cytomegalovirus exposure and HLA in healthy donors. Method: immunoSEQ multiplex PCR; TCRdb's copy keeps in-frame clones and lacks some. The table shows over 120,000 clones, with approximately 94% occurring only once. The source material was PBMCs. The receptors originated from a man aged 18 to 29 in good health and CMV-seropositive. Both conserved end residues are part of each CDR3. Only part of the rows carry a size: once, few, many, or a class if the clone is expanded.

J	V	size	CDR3
TRBJ1-2	TRBV6-6	-	CASSYSQQGAPYGYTF
TRBJ2-1	TRBV6-5	once	CASSSRDRAYEQFF
TRBJ2-7	TRBV5-1	-	CASSTLQGNYEQYF
TRBJ2-7	TRBV28	-	CASSREGLEQYF
TRBJ2-1	TRBV9	-	CASSDPGGGSYNEQFF
TRBJ1-5	TRBV28	few	CASRMTGNQPQHF
TRBJ2-5	TRBV6-6	-	CASSHLAGRETQYF
TRBJ2-3	TRBV5-1	-	CASDSGTSGTDTQYF
TRBJ2-7	TRBV2	-	CASSAGATSISYEQYF
TRBJ2-7	TRBV2	-	CASSVGSSYEQYF
TRBJ1-5	TRBV2	-	CASSVEGSRGDQPQHF
TRBJ1-1	TRBV7-9	many	CASSEEGRNTEAFF
TRBJ1-4	TRBV7-8	-	CASSPLTGDEKLFF
TRBJ2-2	TRBV4-1	-	CASSQEFGGPTGELFF
TRBJ2-6	TRBV5-1	-	CASSFSAGTGANVLTF
TRBJ1-1	TRBV9	-	CASSPPQGNTEAFF
TRBJ1-5	TRBV19	-	CASRGLRHSNQPQHF
TRBJ2-3	TRBV7-6	-	CASSFLGATGTGHTDTQYF
TRBJ2-1	TRBV6-1	-	CASDSSNEQFF
TRBJ2-7	TRBV21-1	-	CASSKSDREFRAYEQYF
TRBJ1-4	TRBV2	-	CASSTRLGEKLFF
TRBJ1-2	TRBV6-5	-	CASSGRVTGYTF
TRBJ1-4	TRBV28	-	CASSSIKGTGSTEKLFF
TRBJ2-7	TRBV14	once	CASSQVLGTSSYEQYF
TRBJ1-2	TRBV6-1	-	CASSERRDTVYGYTF
TRBJ1-2	TRBV2	-	CASSTQDYGYTF
TRBJ2-2	TRBV27	-	CATAWGTGLNGELFF
TRBJ1-5	TRBV6-1	-	CASRHGQGRNQPQHF
TRBJ1-2	TRBV2	-	CASSEEGRGSNFYGYTF
TRBJ1-5	TRBV6-1	-	CASSSPSYQPQHF
TRBJ2-3	TRBV2	-	CASSGGSHTDTQYF
TRBJ2-5	TRBV5-1	-	CASSLVGLAGGRETQYF
TRBJ1-2	TRBV28	-	CASSFKSYGYTF
TRBJ1-5	TRBV7-6	-	CASSFGGNQPQHF
TRBJ2-3	TRBV10-3	-	CAISDPGLAVADTQYF
TRBJ2-7	TRBV5-8	once	CASSLTETSGYF
TRBJ1-5	TRBV19	-	CASSIGADRVRQPQHF
TRBJ1-4	TRBV27	-	CASSSTGLREKLFF
TRBJ1-1	TRBV5-1	-	CASSFTGTGNTEAFF
TRBJ2-1	TRBV11-1	-	CASSFSTSGYNEQFF
TRBJ2-7	TRBV4-2	-	CASSQGAGIGEQYF
TRBJ2-2	TRBV7-8	-	CASSLSAGDTGELFF
TRBJ2-7	TRBV5-1	-	CASSLEGATLYEQYF
TRBJ2-2	TRBV5-1	-	CASSPQTSPGELFF
TRBJ2-2	TRBV27	-	CASRSAGTANTGELFF
TRBJ1-2	TRBV30	once	CAWSSGQGYGYTF
TRBJ2-7	TRBV30	-	CACGTGNTYEQYF
TRBJ2-3	TRBV27	-	CASSSLDRADTQYF
TRBJ2-2	TRBV11-2	-	CASSLPGPNTGELFF
TRBJ2-7	TRBV13	-	CASSSREGTYEQYF
TRBJ2-5	TRBV13	once	CASSGRAGETQYF
TRBJ2-7	TRBV19	-	CASSMTGVEQYF
TRBJ1-1	TRBV6-1	-	CASSSTTGGFTEAFF
TRBJ2-7	TRBV5-1	-	CASSPSPRSSYEQYF
TRBJ1-1	TRBV7-8	-	CASSRFSTEAFF